The 6 T cell receptor beta chains reported below all come from one sample, sequenced in a study of cytomegalovirus exposure and HLA in healthy donors. The PCR had 60 Vbeta and 13 Jbeta primers. Repertoires were generated with immunoSEQ multiplex PCR, while TCRdb's copy carries only in-frame clones and drops some. The repertoire holds some 170,000 clones, roughly two thirds seen once, with 2.8% in the top ten. The material sequenced was PBMCs. The origin of the receptors is a woman aged 25 to 45 in good health and CMV-seronegative.

On this clone itself: In this CDR3 the conserved last residue, phenylalanine or tryptophan, is missing, so a read error is likely. The chain recombines TRBV5-6 with TRBJ2-7, with D tentatively TRBD1 (6 bases). CDR1 is SGHDT and CDR2 is YYEEEE in the germline V gene. This CDR3 is built from 14 residues. The V gene lost 3 bases and the J gene lost 2 bases, with 12 bases spanning the gap. The chain's CDR3 is CASSSWTETYEQYL. In nucleotides, the CDR3 is TGTGCCAGCAGCTCCTGGACAGAAACCTACGAGCAGTACCTC.

The V call is TRBV9, the J call TRBJ2-7; a possible D gene is TRBD2 (7 bases). V was clipped by 0 bases and J by 2 bases, with 12 bases between them. The CDR3 is 15 residues long. Looked up from germline, CDR1 is SGDLS and CDR2 is YYNGEE. The CDR3 protein is CASSVEGGPTYEQYF. The CDR3 DNA sequence: TGTGCCAGCAGCGTAGAGGGGGGGCCAACCTACGAGCAGTACTTC.

The chain combines TRBV5-1 with TRBJ1-5; 7 bases align to TRBD1. The germline V gene encodes CDR1 SGHRS and CDR2 YFSETQ. The CDR3 runs to 15 residues. With 4 bases clipped from V and 4 bases from J, the junction kept 8 bases outside the gene matches. The CDR3 DNA reads TGCGCCAGCAGCCCCTACGGGACAGAAAATCAGCCCCAGCATTTT. Protein: CASSPYGTENQPQHF.

This clone was seen more than once but under ten times. The V and J genes are TRBV15 and TRBJ2-1; possibly TRBD1 for D (5 bases). From germline, CDR1 is LNHNV and CDR2 YYDKDF (reference sequence). The CDR3 consists of 14 residues. V was pared by 6 bases and J by 1 base, with 10 bases between. CDR3 sequence (DNA): TGTGCCACCAGAAAGGGGCCGTCCTACAATGAGCAGTTCTTC. This translates into CATRKGPSYNEQFF.

This clone has just one count. The J gene is TRBJ2-5, the V gene TRBV2, with D possibly being TRBD2 (7 bases). The V end lost 2 bases, the J end lost 2 bases, and 15 bases lay between the germline ends. Germline assignment: CDR1 SNHLY and CDR2 FYNNEI. The CDR3 spans 16 residues. DNA of the CDR3: TGTGCCAGCAGTGAAAGGGGGGGCGAAGGGCAAGAGACCCAGTACTTC. Protein sequence: CASSERGGEGQETQYF.

The chain combines TRBV7-2 with TRBJ2-7; 12 positions match TRBD2. This CDR3 is built from 14 residues. V lost 5 bases to trimming and J lost 3 bases; unmatched junction nucleotides: 2. Germline CDR1 reads SGHTA; CDR2 reads FQGNSA. In DNA form, the CDR3 reads TGTGCCAGCAGCCGGACTAGCGGGAACTACGAGCAGTACTTC. Translating it yields CASSRTSGNYEQYF.